This TCR beta chain came from a study of response to subunit inactivated influenza vaccine (dated by TCRdb to 2017 to 2018). Background for the entire study: To follow how T cells responded to a trivalent subunit inactivated influenza vaccine, the researchers relied on deep quantitative profiling of the T cell receptor repertoire. Summary of the overall study and its limitations: It was suggested by the authors that each seasonal influenza vaccination may recruit only a limited number of new T cells.

Library prep was done by RT-PCR. This sample was sequenced with an Illumina HiSeq 2500. TCRdb took the public reads, trimmed them with fastp at Q25, ran MiXCR for clone calling and kept in-frame beta chains. Identical CDR3 protein sequences are pooled into one entry, listed with their most common genes and DNA. This sample is represented by approximately 520,000 distinct CDR3 sequences; roughly 25% of them were singletons. The ten largest clones represent 1.9% of the sample. In the case of this clonotype: Its antigen is not yet known. No base quality information exists; no much larger clone differs at one position.

The TCR comes from a middle-aged man who received an inactivated influenza vaccine. Donor details come from another sample of the same person, matched by shared clones. The sample in question was CD4+ T cells sorted from PBMCs, obtained about 5 days after vaccination.

The CDR3 protein is CSARVSDTQYF. Read as DNA, the sequence is TGCAGTGCTAGAGTGTCAGATACGCAGTATTTT. The chain is made from TRBV20-1 and TRBJ2-3, with the D gene call left open. V and J are truncated by 1 base and 4 bases respectively, leaving an intervening sequence of 3 bases. CDR3 length: 11 amino acids, cysteine to phenylalanine. The DNA shown is the 33-base CDR3, in frame from base 1. CDR1 and CDR2 were assigned from the germline V gene (reference sequence) as DFQATT and SNEGSKA.